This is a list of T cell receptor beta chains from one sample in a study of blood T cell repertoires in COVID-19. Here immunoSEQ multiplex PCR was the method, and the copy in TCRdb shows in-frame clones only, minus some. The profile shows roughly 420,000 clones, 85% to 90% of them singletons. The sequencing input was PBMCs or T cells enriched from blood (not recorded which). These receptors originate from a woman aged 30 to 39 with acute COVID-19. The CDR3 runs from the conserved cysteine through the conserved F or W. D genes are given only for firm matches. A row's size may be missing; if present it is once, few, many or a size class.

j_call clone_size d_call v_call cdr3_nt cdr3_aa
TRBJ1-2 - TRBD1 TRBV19 TGTGCCAGTAGTCCGGGACAGGGGGTCGGCTACACCTTC CASSPGQGVGYTF
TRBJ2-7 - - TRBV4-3 TGCGCCAGCAGCCAACAGGCAGGGCTTGATTACGAGCAGTACTTC CASSQQAGLDYEQYF
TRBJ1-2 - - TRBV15 TGTGCCACCAGTGTGGACACTCATAACTATGGCTACACCTTC CATSVDTHNYGYTF
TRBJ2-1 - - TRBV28 TGTGCCAGCAGCTCCTCCGGACTGTACAATGAGCAGTTCTTC CASSSSGLYNEQFF
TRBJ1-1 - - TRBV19 TGTGCCAGTAGTATCCGGCAGGGTGGATTCACTGAAGCTTTCTTT CASSIRQGGFTEAFF
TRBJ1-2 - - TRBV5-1 TGCGCCAGCAGCTTGGGGGCAGGCCCGACTAACTATGGCTACACCTTC CASSLGAGPTNYGYTF
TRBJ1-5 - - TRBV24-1 TGTGCCACAGGACAGAACTCCAATCAGCCCCAGCATTTT CATGQNSNQPQHF
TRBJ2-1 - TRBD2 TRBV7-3 TGTGCCAGCAGCTTCAACGCGGGCGGGGGTTACAATGAGCAGTTCTTC CASSFNAGGGYNEQFF
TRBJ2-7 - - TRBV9 TGTGCCAGCAGCGAGAGGGACGGGGGCTCCTACGAGCAGTACTTC CASSERDGGSYEQYF
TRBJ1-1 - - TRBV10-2 TGCGCCAGCACTACGGACAGGAACACTGAAGCTTTCTTT CASTTDRNTEAFF
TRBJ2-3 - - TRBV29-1 TGCAGCGTCCAAGGGGGGGGGACCCTTCCCGAGTATTTT CSVQGGGTLPEYF
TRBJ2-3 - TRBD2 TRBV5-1 TGCGCCAGCAGCCTGGGACTAGCGGGAACTGGGATTGGAGATACGCAGTATTTT CASSLGLAGTGIGDTQYF
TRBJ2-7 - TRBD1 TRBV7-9 TGTGCCAGCAGTTATCGCCAGGACAGGGGAGGGTACGAGCAGTACTTC CASSYRQDRGGYEQYF
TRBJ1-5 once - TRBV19 TGTGCCAGTAGTATTGGGTCAGGGGTCCCAGGGAGTCAGCCCCAGCATTTT CASSIGSGVPGSQPQHF
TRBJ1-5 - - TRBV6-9 TGTGCCAGCAGTTACCAACAGGGATTTCAGCCCCAGCATTTT CASSYQQGFQPQHF
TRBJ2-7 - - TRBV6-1 TGTGCCAGCAGTGAAGGGGCTAGCGTCTACGAGCAGTACTTC CASSEGASVYEQYF
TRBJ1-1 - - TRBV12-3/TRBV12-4 TGTGCCAGCAGTGGACTTTTGAACACTGAAGCTTTCTTT CASSGLLNTEAFF
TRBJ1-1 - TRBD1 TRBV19 TGTGCCAGTAGTAGACAGGGGGCGCGTACTGAAGCTTTCTTT CASSRQGARTEAFF
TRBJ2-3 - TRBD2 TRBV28 TGTGCCAGCAGTCGTACTAGCGGGGGAAGCACAGATACGCAGTATTTT CASSRTSGGSTDTQYF
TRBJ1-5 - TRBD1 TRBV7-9 TGTGCCAGCAGCTCAGGGGGCGAGCCCCAGCATTTT CASSSGGEPQHF
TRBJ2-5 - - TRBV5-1 TGCGCCAGCAGTAACGGACACCACCAAGAGACCCAGTACTTC CASSNGHHQETQYF
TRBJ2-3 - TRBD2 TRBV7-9 TGTGCCAGCAGCCGCCCGATCTCTAGCGGGGGAGTAGATACGCAGTATTTT CASSRPISSGGVDTQYF
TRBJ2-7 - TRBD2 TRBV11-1 TGTGCCAGCAGCTTAGCGCCCCGGGGGGGAAAGGACGAGCAGTACTTC CASSLAPRGGKDEQYF
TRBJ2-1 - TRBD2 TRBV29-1 TGCAGCGTTGAAGTTGGTCGGACTAGCGGGGAGCAGTTCTTC CSVEVGRTSGEQFF
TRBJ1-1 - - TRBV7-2 TGTGCCAGCAGCTTAGACAGGGTCCCTCTCAGGACTGAAGCTTTCTTT CASSLDRVPLRTEAFF
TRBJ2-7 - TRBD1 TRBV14 TGTGCCAGCAGCCTGACAGGGGGCATCTACGAGCAGTACTTC CASSLTGGIYEQYF
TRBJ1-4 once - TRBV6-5 TGTGCCAGCAGATCCCCGGGTGAAAAACTGTTTTTT CASRSPGEKLFF
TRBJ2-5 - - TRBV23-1 TGCGCCAGCAGTCGCTCGGGCGGGGAAGAGACCCAGTACTTC CASSRSGGEETQYF
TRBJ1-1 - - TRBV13 TGTGCCAGCAGCTTGGGGACACGAAACACTGAAGCTTTCTTT CASSLGTRNTEAFF
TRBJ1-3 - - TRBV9 TGTGCCAGCAGCGTAGCGGGCTCTGGAAACACCATATATTTT CASSVAGSGNTIYF
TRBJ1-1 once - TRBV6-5 TGTGCCAGCAGCCAGGGGAACACTGAAGCTTTCTTT CASSQGNTEAFF
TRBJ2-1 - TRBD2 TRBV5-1 TGCGCCAGCAGCCAAACTAGCGGGGGTGGTACCTCCTACAATGAGCAGTTCTTC CASSQTSGGGTSYNEQFF
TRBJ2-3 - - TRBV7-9 TGTGCCAGCAGCTTACGGGTAGATACGCAGTATTTT CASSLRVDTQYF
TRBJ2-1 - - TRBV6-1 TGTGCCAGCAGTGAAAGACCCGACCCCGTCAGGAATGAGCAGTTCTTC CASSERPDPVRNEQFF
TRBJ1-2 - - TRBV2 TGTGCCAGCAGGCCCCTATCGGGTCCAGGCTACACCTTC CASRPLSGPGYTF
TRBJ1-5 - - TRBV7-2 TGTGCCAGCAGCTTAGGGGGGGGACTCAGGGAGGAGCCCCAGCATTTT CASSLGGGLREEPQHF
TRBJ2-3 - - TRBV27 TGTGCCAGCAGTTTCCAGGGGATTCCAGATACGCAGTATTTT CASSFQGIPDTQYF
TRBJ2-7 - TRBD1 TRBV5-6 TGTGCCAGCAGCTTGCGATGGACAGGGGGCATCTACGAGCAGTACTTC CASSLRWTGGIYEQYF
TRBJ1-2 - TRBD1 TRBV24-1 TGTGCCACCGAGGACAGGGTCTATGGCTACACCTTC CATEDRVYGYTF
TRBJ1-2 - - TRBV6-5 TGTGCCAGCAGGAGCGCAGCTAACTATGGCTACACCTTC CASRSAANYGYTF
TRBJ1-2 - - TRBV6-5 TGTGCCAGCAGCGACATCGGTCGGGGCTATGGCTACACCTTC CASSDIGRGYGYTF
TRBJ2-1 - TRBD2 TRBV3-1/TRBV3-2 TGTGCCAGCAGCAGGACAATTAGCGGGGGGGCCTACAATGAGCAGTTCTTC CASSRTISGGAYNEQFF
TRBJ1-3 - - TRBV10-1 TGCGCCAGCAGTGAGTCGAGGGAAACCATATATTTT CASSESRETIYF
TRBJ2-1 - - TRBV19 TGTGCCAGTAGTCCCGACAGGTTAATGAGGGATGAGCAGTTCTTC CASSPDRLMRDEQFF
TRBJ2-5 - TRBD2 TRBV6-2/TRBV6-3 TGTGCCAGCAGTCATGGGACTAGCGGGGCCGGGGCCCAGTACTTC CASSHGTSGAGAQYF
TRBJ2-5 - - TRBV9 TGTGCCAGCAGCGCCGGAACAGGGTTCTTACAAGAGACCCAGTACTTC CASSAGTGFLQETQYF
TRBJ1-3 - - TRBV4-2 TGTGCCAGCCATCTTGACAGTAGGCGAAACACCATATATTTT CASHLDSRRNTIYF
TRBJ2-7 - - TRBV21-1 TGTGCCAGCAGCAAAGAACTAGCGTCCGAGCAGTACTTC CASSKELASEQYF
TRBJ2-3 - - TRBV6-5 TGTGCCAGCCGTAGGATCGGGACAGATACGCAGTATTTT CASRRIGTDTQYF
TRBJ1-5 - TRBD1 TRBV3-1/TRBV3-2 TGTGCCAGCAGCCAGAGACAGGGGGGCCTTCAGCCCCAGCATTTT CASSQRQGGLQPQHF
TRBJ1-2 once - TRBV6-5 TGTGCCAGCAGCCGAAGGGGGAGCTATGGCTACACCTTC CASSRRGSYGYTF
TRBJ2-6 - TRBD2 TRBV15 TGTGCCACCAGCAGAGCCGGGGGGGCCTCTGGGGCCAACGTCCTGACTTTC CATSRAGGASGANVLTF
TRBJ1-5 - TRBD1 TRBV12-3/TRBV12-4 TGTGCCAGCAGAGGACAGGGCGATCAGCCCCAGCATTTT CASRGQGDQPQHF
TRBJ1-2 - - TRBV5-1 TGCGCCAGCAGCTCTGGACAGTTTGGAGGCTACACCTTC CASSSGQFGGYTF
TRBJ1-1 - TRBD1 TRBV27 TGTGCCAGCCACCGGACAGGATATATGAACACTGAAGCTTTCTTT CASHRTGYMNTEAFF
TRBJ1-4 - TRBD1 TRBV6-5 TGTGCCAGCCGGGACAGGGGTAATGAAAAACTGTTTTTT CASRDRGNEKLFF
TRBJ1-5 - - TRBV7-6 TGTGCCAGCAGCCTAGACGGTTCCTATCAGCCCCAGCATTTT CASSLDGSYQPQHF
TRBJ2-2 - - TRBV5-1 TGCGCCAGCAGCGCGAGGTCAGGGACTACCGGGGAGCTGTTTTTT CASSARSGTTGELFF
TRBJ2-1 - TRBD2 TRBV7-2 TGTGCCAGCAGCCTAGTCGCGACTAGCGGGGGAAATGAGCAGTTCTTC CASSLVATSGGNEQFF